The present TCR beta chain was sequenced within a study of OX40 agonist ivuxolimab in advanced cancers. At the level of the study: Age averaged around 60 years (range roughly 23 to 79), and 70% to 85% were male. Study findings and constraints: Compared with others, partial responders at 0.1-3.0 mg/kg displayed clonal expansion among the lowest. Still undetermined is the antigen specificity of the expanded peripheral T cells. Circulating CD4+ and CD8+ T cells showed clonal expansion by week 6 at 0.1 to 3.0 mg/kg.

With respect to this clone: Its antigen is as yet unknown.

Profiling relied on immunoSEQ multiplex PCR, and the TCRdb table lists in-frame clones only, not all of them. The sample has 60,000 or so clones, roughly 90% seen once. Per the germline V gene, CDR1 is SGHDT and CDR2 is YYEEEE. The junction had 7 bases not matched to a gene; V was cut back by 0 bases and J by 10 bases. The CDR3 extends over 15 amino acids. The specimen comprised CD4+ or CD8+ T cells sorted from blood, sampled in a trial of the OX40 agonist ivuxolimab. The chain recombines TRBV5-6 with TRBJ1-6; 7 bases map to TRBD1. The clonotype comes from an adult with an advanced solid tumor such as melanoma, head and neck, liver or kidney cancer. As DNA, the CDR3 is TGTGCCAGCAGCTTGGCTACGACAGGGACGTCACCCCTCCACTTT. Translating it yields CASSLATTGTSPLHF. The variable domain in full, completed from reference TRBV5-6 and TRBJ1-6, reads DAGVTQSPTHLIKTRGQQVTLRCSPKSGHDTVSWYQQALGQGPQFIFQYYEEEERQRGNFPDRFSGHQFPNYSSELNVNALLLGDSALYLCASSLATTGTSPLHFGNGTRLTVT.